What follows are 19 T cell receptor beta chains derived from one specimen sequenced in a study of blood T cell repertoires in COVID-19. Assay: immunoSEQ multiplex PCR; the TCRdb copy retains only in-frame clones and omits some. The profile shows approximately 150,000 clones, approximately 85% of them singletons. Material: peripheral blood. All receptors come from a woman in her forties or fifties with COVID-19, enrolled during active disease.

The rearrangement joins TRBV3-1 (or the pseudogene TRBV3-2) to TRBJ2-2, with a possible D match to TRBD2 (5 bases). CDR1 and CDR2 from the germline V gene are LGHDT and YNNKEL (reference sequence). V was cut by 0 bases and J by 5 bases, with 16 bases left in between. The CDR3 has 17 amino acids. The CDR3, as DNA: TGTGCCAGCAGCCAAGAGGCGCTAGCCGAACGTACCGGGGAGCTGTTTTTT. Protein: CASSQEALAERTGELFF.

Only one count was recorded for this clone. The rearrangement uses TRBV4-1 and TRBJ1-2; 8 nucleotides align to TRBD1. CDR1 and CDR2 (germline): MGHRA, YSYEKL. The ends lost 2 bases at V and 1 base at J; junction bases unmatched: 6. The CDR3 has 16 residues. CDR3 sequence reads: CASSQLRTGNNYGYTF. CDR3 nucleotides: TGCGCCAGCAGCCAACTAAGGACAGGGAATAACTATGGCTACACCTTC.

V usage is TRBV28 and J usage is TRBJ2-5; TRBD2 is a possible D gene (5 bases). This CDR3 is built from 15 residues. Germline-derived CDR1 and CDR2 are MDHEN and SYDVKM. Trimming took 3 bases from V and 0 from J, leaving 11 bases between them. The CDR3 nucleotides read TGTGCCAGCAGTTTGTGGACTTCGTACCAAGAGACCCAGTACTTC. It is translated as CASSLWTSYQETQYF.

The chain joins TRBV12-3 or TRBV12-4 to TRBJ1-1, with D possibly being TRBD1 (5 bases). V lost 4 bases and J 5 bases, leaving 11 bases between the germline ends. This CDR3 has 13 residues. The CDR3 protein is CASSWMGRTEAFF. The CDR3 DNA follows: TGTGCCAGCAGTTGGATGGGGCGAACTGAAGCTTTCTTT.

The V gene is TRBV2, the J gene TRBJ2-3, with 10 bases fitting TRBD2. Germline V CDR1 and CDR2: SNHLY, FYNNEI. The CDR3 has 16 residues. V gave up 5 bases and J gave up 0 bases; unmatched junction bases: 5. Here the CDR3 DNA reads TGTGCCAGCAGTCGGCTAGCGGGGGTTAGCACAGATACGCAGTATTTT. Residues: CASSRLAGVSTDTQYF.

V gene TRBV30 combines with J gene TRBJ2-6, with D tentatively TRBD1 (6 bases). The CDR3 contains 16 residues. Looked up from germline, CDR1 is GTSNPN and CDR2 is SVGIG (reference sequence). V was shortened by 2 bases and J by 0 bases, with 11 bases between the two germline ends. The CDR3, as DNA: TGTGCCTGGAGTACCGGGACATCCTCTGGGGCCAACGTCCTGACTTTC. This sequence encodes CAWSTGTSSGANVLTF.

This chain links TRBV5-1 with TRBJ1-1; TRBD1 matches at 9 bases. This CDR3 has 15 amino acids. Germline V lookup: CDR1 SGHRS, CDR2 YFSETQ. The junction had 7 bases not matched to a gene; V was cut back by 2 bases and J by 5 bases. The CDR3 coding sequence is TGCGCCAGCAGCTTAGACGGACAGGGGAGGACTGAAGCTTTCTTT. Translation gives CASSLDGQGRTEAFF.

CDR3 bases: TGCGCCAGCAGTTTTGGTGGGGGGACAGCACACTCTGGGGCCAACGTCCTGACTTTC. Protein sequence: CASSFGGGTAHSGANVLTF. The V and J genes are TRBV5-1 and TRBJ2-6; tentatively, D is TRBD1 (7 bases). V shed 5 bases and J shed 0 bases, with 21 bases lying between them. The CDR3 has 19 amino acids. Germline CDR1 reads SGHRS; CDR2 reads YFSETQ.

The V gene is TRBV9, the J gene TRBJ2-3, with 9 bases aligning to TRBD2. The CDR3 sequence is 16 residues long. The junction had 5 bases not matched to a gene; V was cut back by 3 bases and J by 0 bases. Germline lookup yields CDR1 SGDLS and CDR2 YYNGEE. The CDR3: CASSGVAGASTDTQYF. CDR3 in DNA: TGTGCCAGCAGCGGAGTAGCGGGGGCTAGCACAGATACGCAGTATTTT.

The rearrangement uses TRBV28 and TRBJ2-4; 7 positions match TRBD1. Unmatched junction bases numbered 8, after V lost 10 bases and J lost 5 bases. CDR3 size: 13 residues. Germline values: CDR1 MDHEN, CDR2 SYDVKM. The CDR3 region is CATIDRAQNIQYF. The CDR3 bases are TGTGCCACCATAGACAGGGCCCAAAACATTCAGTACTTC.

The chain carries TRBV12-2 and TRBJ1-4; the DNA was not compared with TRBD1, the D call given in the table. TRBV12-2 represents a pseudogene. The CDR3 has 15 residues. The CDR3, as DNA: TGTGCAAGTCGCGTTCCGGGACAGGGAGGTGAAAAACTGTTTTTT. Its protein is CASRVPGQGGEKLFF.

The rearrangement links TRBV11-3 to TRBJ2-1; 7 bases are shared with TRBD2. J gave up 9 bases and V 4 bases, and 12 bases lay outside the gene matches. The CDR3 runs 15 residues. The germline V gene has CDR1 SGHNT and CDR2 YENEEA. The CDR3 nucleotides are TGTGCCAGCAGCTCGGGACTAATTATGGGGGGTGAGCAGTTCTTC. Protein sequence: CASSSGLIMGGEQFF.

CDR3 sequence reads: CASSHTGGGFYIDEQFF. The DNA of the CDR3 is TGTGCCAGCAGCCATACGGGGGGGGGATTTTATATCGATGAGCAGTTCTTC. The chain uses TRBV11-2 and TRBJ2-1; TRBD2 matches 8 bases. CDR3 size: 17 residues. Looked up from germline, CDR1 is SGHAT and CDR2 is FQNNGV. Trimming at V came to 5 bases and at J to 8 bases, leaving 17 bases not matched to a gene.

The chain links TRBV21-1 to TRBJ2-2; TRBD1 is the table's D call and was not checked against the DNA. TRBV21-1 is noted as a pseudogene. CDR3 length: 16 amino acids. The DNA for the CDR3 is TGTGCCAGCAGCAAAGTGGGCGACAGGAACACCGGGGAGCTGTTTTTT. Protein: CASSKVGDRNTGELFF.

This clone was found once. The chain links TRBV5-1 to TRBJ2-3, with D perhaps matching TRBD2 (6 bases). From germline, CDR1 is SGHRS and CDR2 YFSETQ. The V end lost 2 bases, the J end lost 2 bases, and 12 bases lay between the germline ends. The CDR3 is made up of 15 amino acids. CDR3 amino acids: CASSLPGLPTDTQYF. The CDR3 region has the DNA TGCGCCAGCAGCTTACCGGGACTGCCCACAGATACGCAGTATTTT.

V gene TRBV6-5 combines with J gene TRBJ1-4; TRBD1 is a possible D gene (6 bases). The CDR3 consists of 14 residues. V lost 7 bases to trimming and J lost 6 bases, with 15 bases between them. CDR1 is MNHEY and CDR2 is SVGAGI in the germline V gene. CDR3 amino acids: CASTPAGGHEKLFF. The CDR3 coding sequence is TGTGCCAGCACCCCAGCGGGGGGGCATGAAAAACTGTTTTTT.

For the CDR3, the DNA is TGTGCCAGCAGCCAGGGGGCGTTCTCTGAAGCTTTCTTT. It encodes CASSQGAFSEAFF. The rearrangement joins TRBV25-1 to TRBJ1-1, with 8 bases aligning to TRBD1. Germline V lookup: CDR1 MGHDK, CDR2 SYGVNS. The CDR3 contains 13 residues. The ends lost 6 bases at V and 6 bases at J; junction bases unmatched: 6.

The chain carries TRBV18 and TRBJ2-1, with 11 bases aligning to TRBD2. V lost 0 bases, J lost 6 bases, and 4 bases stayed unmatched. Germline V CDR1 and CDR2: KGHSH, LQKENI. This CDR3 comprises 16 residues. CDR3 nucleotides: TGTGCCAGCTCACCACCTAGCGGGGGGGCAAGCAATGAGCAGTTCTTC. It is translated as CASSPPSGGASNEQFF.

This rearrangement joins TRBV2 to TRBJ1-4; D gene ambiguous. This CDR3 has 14 amino acids. The germline V gene encodes CDR1 SNHLY and CDR2 FYNNEI. The V and J ends lost 3 bases and 1 base respectively, with 6 bases between them. The CDR3 DNA follows: TGTGCCAGCAGTGAGGCTCAAACTAATGAAAAACTGTTTTTT. Encoded protein: CASSEAQTNEKLFF.